This TCR beta chain was captured in a study of blood T cell repertoires in COVID-19. Study information: COVID-19 samples from acute and convalescent phases originated in the United States, Italy and Spain. Sample material is recorded as cDNA or gDNA derived from T cells, B-cell-depleted T cells, or PBMCs.

Germline CDR1 SGHTA, CDR2 FQGNSA. The ends were cut back, 0 bases at V and 0 bases at J, with 3 bases in the middle. This CDR3 is 15 amino acids long. Authors' methods: Nucleated cell number was recorded as an estimate derived from reference gene primer amplification. Sequencing used immunoSEQ multiplex PCR; TCRdb keeps in-frame clones, though not all of them. V and J calls plus clone size are reproduced from that table; the DNA served to infer D and trimming. The data show 270,000 or so clones, roughly 88% seen once. The chain uses TRBV7-2 and TRBJ1-6; D is undetermined. This clonotype was sampled from a young woman with active or convalescent COVID-19. Sequencing was carried out using peripheral blood. The CDR3 DNA follows: TGTGCCAGCAGCTTAGCGAGCTCCTATAATTCACCCCTCCACTTT. Its translation is CASSLASSYNSPLHF.